Presented here are 31 T cell receptor beta chains from one specimen sequenced in a study of post-analysis software for immune sequencing data. General observations from the study: Higher frequency in patients than in controls was seen for about 5 TRBV segments, with TRBV5-6, TRBV5-1 and TRBV20-1 among them.

Their antigens are not known. Unique molecular identifiers were carried by the TCR beta cDNA libraries. TCRdb analysed the PCR reads with MiXCR anew, one entry per CDR3 protein. The sample has 400,000 to 500,000 distinct CDR3 sequences, approximately 38% seen once; the top ten hold under 9%. Sequencing was performed on blood. The receptors derive from a girl aged 2 to 10 with multiple sclerosis.

The V and J genes are TRBV5-1 and TRBJ2-7, with a weak D call TRBD2 (5 bases). This CDR3 is 16 amino acids long. Germline lookup yields CDR1 SGHRS and CDR2 YFSETQ. The ends were cut back, 1 base at V and 3 bases at J, with 17 bases in the middle. DNA of the CDR3: TGCGCCAGCAGCTTGAACAGCGGACCAAACCTCTACGAGCAGTACTTC. As protein: CASSLNSGPNLYEQYF. The full variable domain, rest sourced from reference TRBV5-1 and TRBJ2-7, is KAGVTQTPRYLIKTRGQQVTLSCSPISGHRSVSWYQQTPGQGLQFLFEYFSETQRNKGNFPGRFSGRQFSNSRSEMNVSTLELGDSALYLCASSLNSGPNLYEQYFGPGTRLTVT.

The genes are TRBV10-3 and TRBJ1-1, with D hard to call. Trimming removed 4 bases at V and 3 bases at J, with 18 bases between. The CDR3 is made up of 16 amino acids. Germline lookup yields CDR1 ENHRY and CDR2 SYGVKD. As DNA, the CDR3 is TGTGCCATCAGTGTTCCTGGGAACAGTCAATACACTGAAGCTTTCTTT. It translates to CAISVPGNSQYTEAFF.

V usage is TRBV9 and J usage is TRBJ1-2, with D hard to call. Germline V gene sequence: CDR1 SGDLS, CDR2 YYNGEE. This CDR3 has 15 amino acids. V lost 1 base to trimming and J lost 4 bases, with 14 bases between them. CDR3 DNA sequence: TGTGCCAGCAGCGTAACCGGGCAAGGGCCCTATGGCTACACCTTC. As protein: CASSVTGQGPYGYTF. Filled out from reference TRBV9 and TRBJ1-2, the complete variable domain reads DSGVTQTPKHLITATGQRVTLRCSPRSGDLSVYWYQQSLDQGLQFLIQYYNGEERAKGNILERFSAQQFPDLHSELNLSSLELGDSALYFCASSVTGQGPYGYTFGSGTRLTVV.

The V call is TRBV27, the J call TRBJ1-1; D not resolved. With 2 bases removed from V and 7 bases from J, the gap between germline ends came to 11 bases. CDR1 and CDR2 from the germline V gene are MNHEY and SMNVEV (reference sequence). This CDR3 has 13 amino acids. CDR3 protein: CASSLVEQGEAFF. The CDR3 coding sequence is TGTGCCAGCAGTTTAGTAGAGCAAGGTGAAGCTTTCTTT.

The J gene is TRBJ2-1, the V gene TRBV20-1; 9 nucleotides match TRBD2. Germline values: CDR1 DFQATT, CDR2 SNEGSKA (reference sequence). The V gene end was trimmed by 5 bases and the J gene end by 3 bases; junction bases not matched to a gene: 8. CDR3 length: 15 amino acids. The CDR3 spells CSAPELAGYYNEQFF. For the CDR3, the DNA is TGCAGTGCTCCCGAGCTAGCGGGGTACTACAATGAGCAGTTCTTC.

This clonotype was detected a few times. V gene TRBV5-1 combines with J gene TRBJ2-7; D tentatively reads TRBD1 or TRBD2 (7 bases each). CDR1 and CDR2 from the germline V gene are SGHRS and YFSETQ. Trimming pared 4 bases from V and 3 bases from J, leaving 20 bases between. The CDR3 covers 16 residues. In DNA form, the CDR3 reads TGCGCCAGCAGCCTTAGGGGGCTAGCGGACTTCTACGAGCAGTACTTC. Its protein product is CASSLRGLADFYEQYF.

CDR3: CASSYSSKNIQYF. The CDR3 DNA reads TGTGCCAGCAGTTACTCAAGTAAAAACATTCAGTACTTC. The chain is built from TRBV6-6 and TRBJ2-4; D is unresolved. Germline CDR1 and CDR2: MNHNY and SVGAGI (reference sequence). CDR3 length: 13 amino acids. Trimming took off 0 bases at V and 4 bases at J, with 4 bases between the two ends.

This sequence joins TRBV10-3 and TRBJ2-7, with D maybe TRBD2 (6 bases). V lost 7 bases to trimming and J lost 4 bases, with 8 bases between them. The CDR3 loop spans 11 amino acids. Germline-derived CDR1 and CDR2 are ENHRY and SYGVKD. The DNA of the CDR3 is TGTGCCATCATGGAGGGTTACGAGCAGTACTTC. Translation gives CAIMEGYEQYF.

This clonotype was seen repeatedly, ten times or more. V is TRBV4-1 and J is TRBJ2-1; tentatively, D is TRBD1 or TRBD2 (5 bases each). CDR3 size: 14 residues. Per the germline V gene, CDR1 is MGHRA and CDR2 is YSYEKL. V was shortened by 1 base and J by 6 bases, with 10 bases between the two germline ends. The CDR3 DNA reads TGCGCCAGCAGCCAAGGGGGGATGGGCAATGAGCAGTTCTTC. Translating it yields CASSQGGMGNEQFF.

The chain carries TRBV7-7 and TRBJ2-1; TRBD2 matches 10 bases. After removal of 5 bases from V and 6 bases from J, the junction contained 7 bases not matched to a gene. Germline CDR1 SSHAT, CDR2 FNYEAQ (reference sequence). This CDR3 region has 15 residues. CDR3 DNA: TGTGCCAGCAGCCCCGGGACTAGCGCTCTCAATGAGCAGTTCTTC. This codes for CASSPGTSALNEQFF.

The table lists this clonotype with a few counts. V is TRBV7-2 and J is TRBJ2-1; 8 bases agree with TRBD2. Germline assignment: CDR1 SGHTA and CDR2 FQGNSA. The trim removed 5 bases at V and 5 bases at J, leaving 11 bases unmatched. The CDR3 covers 16 residues. CDR3 loop: CASSARPSGGNNEQFF. CDR3 coding DNA: TGTGCCAGCAGCGCCCGGCCCAGCGGGGGAAACAATGAGCAGTTCTTC.

This clonotype was picked up a small number of times. V usage is TRBV12-5 and J usage is TRBJ2-3, with D uncertain. V lost 6 bases and J 0 bases, leaving 16 bases between the germline ends. Germline V gene lookup returns CDR1 LGHNT and CDR2 FRNRAP. The CDR3 covers 16 residues. In DNA, the CDR3 is TGTGCTAGTGGCCCCGCTTCAGGATCTAGCACAGATACGCAGTATTTT. Translation gives CASGPASGSSTDTQYF.

The CDR3 sequence is CASSYSDGGPDTQYF. DNA of the CDR3: TGTGCCAGCAGTTACTCGGATGGTGGACCAGATACGCAGTATTTT. This chain joins TRBV6-5 and TRBJ2-3, with D uncertain. Germline CDR1 reads MNHEY; CDR2 reads SVGAGI. V was trimmed by 0 bases and J by 4 bases, leaving 11 bases between them. This CDR3 contains 15 residues.

This chain links TRBV12-3 or TRBV12-4 with TRBJ1-5, with D possibly being TRBD1 (5 bases). With 1 base removed from V and 4 bases from J, the gap between germline ends came to 11 bases. The CDR3 covers 15 residues. Written as DNA, the CDR3 is TGTGCCAGCAGTTTAGAGGCAGGGCGGAATCAGCCCCAGCATTTT. Amino acid sequence: CASSLEAGRNQPQHF.

In regard to this clonotype: Germline and junction disagree at one end, which may indicate a read error. The chain employs TRBV28 and TRBJ2-1, with 8 bases lining up with TRBD2. This CDR3 contains 16 residues. Germline CDR1 is MDHEN and CDR2 is SYDVKM. Here the CDR3 DNA reads TGTGCCAGCAGTCCCCAGGGGCGGGGGGTTTACAATGGGCAGTTCTTC. Translated, it gives CASSPQGRGVYNGQFF. Full variable domain (rest looked up from reference TRBV28 and TRBJ2-1): DVKVTQSSRYLVKRTGEKVFLECVQDMDHENMFWYRQDPGLGLRLIYFSYDVKMKEKGDIPEGYSVSREKKERFSLILESASTNQTSMYLCASSPQGRGVYNGQFFGPGTRLTVL.

The V call is TRBV12-3 or TRBV12-4, the J call TRBJ2-1; 8 nucleotides agree with TRBD2. V shed 2 bases, J shed 7 bases, and the junction held 7 bases outside the gene matches. The CDR3 loop spans 15 amino acids. CDR3 amino acids: CASSLRGGSRNEQFF. As DNA, the CDR3 is TGTGCCAGCAGTTTACGGGGGGGCTCTAGAAATGAGCAGTTCTTC.

In this sample, this clonotype turned up a few times. This chain joins TRBV15 and TRBJ1-2; D unresolved. With 5 bases removed from V and 10 bases from J, the gap between germline ends came to 14 bases. Per germline, CDR1 LNHNV and CDR2 YYDKDF (reference sequence). The CDR3 is made up of 12 amino acids. The CDR3: CATSGRLGLYTF. CDR3 DNA sequence: TGTGCCACCAGCGGTCGACTAGGGCTCTACACCTTC.

V and J are TRBV11-2 and TRBJ2-1; 10 positions match TRBD2. The germline CDR1 and CDR2 sequences are SGHAT and FQNNGV. The ends lost 3 bases at V and 5 bases at J; junction bases unmatched: 10. This CDR3 has 17 amino acids. DNA for the CDR3: TGTGCCAGCAGCTTGCCCCGGCTAGCGGGAGTACACAATGAGCAGTTCTTC. Protein: CASSLPRLAGVHNEQFF.

This clonotype was counted at least ten times. V is TRBV5-1 and J is TRBJ1-2; tentatively, D is TRBD1 (5 bases). The CDR3 runs to 15 residues. Germline CDR1 reads SGHRS; CDR2 reads YFSETQ. The V end lost 0 bases, the J end lost 5 bases, and 14 bases lay between the germline ends. The CDR3 DNA reads TGCGCCAGCAGCTTGGTCGGGGGGAGTTCGTATGGCTACACCTTC. Its protein is CASSLVGGSSYGYTF.

This clonotype was observed a few times. This chain connects TRBV2 to TRBJ2-5, with D perhaps matching TRBD1 or TRBD2 (5 bases each). V gave up 7 bases and J gave up 5 bases, with 17 bases separating them. Germline V CDR1 and CDR2: SNHLY, FYNNEI. The CDR3 sequence is 14 residues long. Written as DNA, the CDR3 is TGTGCCAGCACACGGGACGGAGGAACGGAGACCCAGTACTTC. Its translation is CASTRDGGTETQYF.

This clonotype was seen a few times. The genes are TRBV4-2 and TRBJ2-3; 16 nucleotides align to TRBD2. V gave up 5 bases and J gave up 6 bases; unmatched junction bases: 11. This CDR3 contains 18 residues. Germline V gene data show CDR1 as LGHNA and CDR2 as YNFKEQ. This CDR3 is CASSLEGLAGGLSDTQYF. CDR3 in DNA: TGTGCCAGCAGCTTGGAGGGACTAGCGGGGGGGCTGTCGGATACGCAGTATTTT.

This rearrangement joins TRBV4-2 to TRBJ1-1; weak D call: TRBD1 (5 bases). CDR3 length: 13 amino acids. Germline assignment: CDR1 LGHNA and CDR2 YNFKEQ. Trimming removed 4 bases from V and 4 bases from J, with 10 bases in between. The CDR3 loop reads CASSRGGATEAFF. The CDR3 nucleotides are TGTGCCAGCAGCCGAGGCGGGGCCACTGAAGCTTTCTTT.

The chain joins TRBV29-1 to TRBJ2-1; no firm D call. Germline loops: CDR1 SQVTM, CDR2 ANQGSEA. Trimming removed 3 bases from V and 5 bases from J, with 14 bases in between. CDR3 size: 14 residues. Here the CDR3 DNA reads TGCAGCGTTGAGGGCAGGTTAATCAACAATGAGCAGTTCTTC. This gives the protein CSVEGRLINNEQFF.

In this sample, this clonotype turned up a few times. This chain uses TRBV15 with TRBJ1-4, with 9 nucleotides matching TRBD1. Germline V lookup: CDR1 LNHNV, CDR2 YYDKDF (reference sequence). CDR3 length equals 13 residues. The junction had 5 bases not matched to a gene; V was cut back by 5 bases and J by 10 bases. In DNA, the CDR3 is TGTGCCACCAGCGGGGACAGGGCTATAAAACTGTTTTTT. Its translation is CATSGDRAIKLFF.

The rearrangement uses TRBV24-1 and TRBJ2-7; TRBD1 matches at 10 bases. The CDR3 runs 15 residues. The germline gives CDR1 KGHDR, CDR2 SFDVKD. The junction had 4 bases not matched to a gene; V was cut back by 3 bases and J by 3 bases. The CDR3 bases are TGTGCCACCAGTGATGGGGGACAGGGGAACTACGAGCAGTACTTC. Translating it yields CATSDGGQGNYEQYF.

This chain connects TRBV5-1 to TRBJ2-1; 10 bases map to TRBD2. Germline values: CDR1 SGHRS, CDR2 YFSETQ. This CDR3 contains 20 residues. V lost 1 base and J lost 4; bases outside the gene matches: 17. The CDR3 spells CASSLSVLGRSGGLYNEQFF. The CDR3, as DNA: TGCGCCAGCAGCTTGTCGGTTTTGGGGCGTAGCGGGGGGCTTTACAATGAGCAGTTCTTC. Full variable domain (rest looked up from reference TRBV5-1 and TRBJ2-1): KAGVTQTPRYLIKTRGQQVTLSCSPISGHRSVSWYQQTPGQGLQFLFEYFSETQRNKGNFPGRFSGRQFSNSRSEMNVSTLELGDSALYLCASSLSVLGRSGGLYNEQFFGPGTRLTVL.

The rearrangement links TRBV5-1 to TRBJ2-1, with D possibly matching TRBD2 (7 bases). Germline loops: CDR1 SGHRS, CDR2 YFSETQ. There are 15 residues in the CDR3. Trimming removed 5 bases from V and 5 bases from J, with 17 bases in between. This CDR3 reads CASRPPGGGDNEQFF. The CDR3 region has the DNA TGCGCCAGCAGGCCACCGGGGGGCGGGGACAATGAGCAGTTCTTC. The whole variable domain, filled in from reference TRBV5-1 and TRBJ2-1, reads KAGVTQTPRYLIKTRGQQVTLSCSPISGHRSVSWYQQTPGQGLQFLFEYFSETQRNKGNFPGRFSGRQFSNSRSEMNVSTLELGDSALYLCASRPPGGGDNEQFFGPGTRLTVL.

The genes are TRBV5-1 and TRBJ1-2; D is uncertain. V lost 4 bases to trimming and J lost 3 bases, with 16 bases between them. The CDR3 contains 15 residues. CDR1 and CDR2 (germline): SGHRS, YFSETQ. This chain's CDR3 is CASSPLPSGDYGYTF. For the CDR3, the DNA is TGCGCCAGCAGCCCACTTCCATCCGGGGACTATGGCTACACCTTC.

The chain carries TRBV6-6 and TRBJ2-3; D gene ambiguous. This CDR3 has 14 residues. Per the germline V gene, CDR1 is MNHNY and CDR2 is SVGAGI (reference sequence). V lost 0 bases and J lost 3, with 7 bases in between. The CDR3 sequence: CASSYSKQTDTQYF. The CDR3 nucleotides are TGTGCCAGCAGTTACTCGAAACAGACAGATACGCAGTATTTT.

This rearrangement joins TRBV20-1 to TRBJ2-1; TRBD2 aligns across 15 bases. The junction had 8 bases not matched to a gene; V was cut back by 5 bases and J by 9 bases. Germline lookup yields CDR1 DFQATT and CDR2 SNEGSKA (reference sequence). This CDR3 spans 15 amino acids. The CDR3 DNA follows: TGCAGTGCTCCCAGGACTAGCGGGGGGGCCTCTGAGCAGTTCTTC. It is translated as CSAPRTSGGASEQFF.

Only one count was recorded for this clonotype. The chain carries TRBV9 and TRBJ1-6; tentatively, D is TRBD1 (6 bases). V lost 3 bases and J lost 10, with 17 bases in between. CDR1 is SGDLS and CDR2 is YYNGEE in the germline V gene. The CDR3 sequence is 15 residues long. This chain's CDR3 is CASSASTGNGSPLHF. The CDR3 DNA follows: TGTGCCAGCAGCGCCTCAACAGGGAACGGATCACCCCTCCACTTT.